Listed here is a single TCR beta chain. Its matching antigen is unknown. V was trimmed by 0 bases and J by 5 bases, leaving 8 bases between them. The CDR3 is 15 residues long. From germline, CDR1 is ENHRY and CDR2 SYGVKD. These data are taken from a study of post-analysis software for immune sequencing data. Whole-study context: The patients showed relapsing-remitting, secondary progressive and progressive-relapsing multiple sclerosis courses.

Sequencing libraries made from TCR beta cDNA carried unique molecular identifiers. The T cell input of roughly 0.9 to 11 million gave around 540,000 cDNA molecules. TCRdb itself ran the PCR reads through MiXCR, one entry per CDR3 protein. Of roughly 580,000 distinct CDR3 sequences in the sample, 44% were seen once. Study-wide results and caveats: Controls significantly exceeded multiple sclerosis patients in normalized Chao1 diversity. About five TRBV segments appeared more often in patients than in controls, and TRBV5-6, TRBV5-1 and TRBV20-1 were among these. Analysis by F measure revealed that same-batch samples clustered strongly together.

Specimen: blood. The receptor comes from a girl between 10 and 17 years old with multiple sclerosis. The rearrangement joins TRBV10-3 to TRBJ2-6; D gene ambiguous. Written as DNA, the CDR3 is TGTGCCATCAGTGAGTCGCAGACCTGGGCCAACGTCCTGACTTTC. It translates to CAISESQTWANVLTF.